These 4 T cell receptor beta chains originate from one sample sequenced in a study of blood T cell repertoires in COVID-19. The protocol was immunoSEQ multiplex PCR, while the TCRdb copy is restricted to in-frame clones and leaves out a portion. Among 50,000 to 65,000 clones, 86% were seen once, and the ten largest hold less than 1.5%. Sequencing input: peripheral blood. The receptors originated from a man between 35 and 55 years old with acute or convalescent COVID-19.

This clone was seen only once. CDR3 sequence: CASRGAQGNTEAFF. As DNA, the CDR3 is TGCGCCAGCAGAGGAGCTCAGGGGAACACTGAAGCTTTCTTT. The genes are TRBV5-1 and TRBJ1-1; possibly TRBD1 for D (5 bases). Germline V gives CDR1 SGHRS, CDR2 YFSETQ. The CDR3 covers 14 residues. The V end was cut by 5 bases, the J end by 1 base, with 12 bases between.

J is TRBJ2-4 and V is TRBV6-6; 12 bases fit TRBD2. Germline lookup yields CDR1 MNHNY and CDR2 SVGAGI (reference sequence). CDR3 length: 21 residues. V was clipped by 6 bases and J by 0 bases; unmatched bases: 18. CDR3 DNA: TGTGCCAGCAGCTCCTCTCGACTAGCGGGGGAGGCCGCTCTAGCCAAAAACATTCAGTACTTC. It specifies CASSSSRLAGEAALAKNIQYF.

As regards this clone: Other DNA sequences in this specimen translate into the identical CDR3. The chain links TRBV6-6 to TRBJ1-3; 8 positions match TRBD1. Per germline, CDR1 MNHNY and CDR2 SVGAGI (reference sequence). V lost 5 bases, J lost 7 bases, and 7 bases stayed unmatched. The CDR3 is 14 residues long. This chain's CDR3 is CASSPDRAGNTIYF. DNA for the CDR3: TGTGCCAGCAGTCCGGACAGGGCAGGGAACACCATATATTTT.

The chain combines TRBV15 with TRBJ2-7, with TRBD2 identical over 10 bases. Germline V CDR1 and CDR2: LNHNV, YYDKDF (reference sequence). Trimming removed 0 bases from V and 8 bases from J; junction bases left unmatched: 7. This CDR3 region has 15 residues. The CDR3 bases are TGTGCCACCAGCAGAGATACTAGCGGGGACGAACAGCAGTACTTC. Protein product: CATSRDTSGDEQQYF. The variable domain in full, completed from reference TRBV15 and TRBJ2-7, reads DAMVIQNPRYQVTQFGKPVTLSCSQTLNHNVMYWYQQKSSQAPKLLFHYYDKDFNNEADTPDNFQSRRPNTSFCFLDIRSPGLGDTAMYLCATSRDTSGDEQQYFGPGTRLTVT.